This is a list of T cell receptor beta chains from one sample in a study of T cells expressing NK-cell markers. TCRdb reanalyzed the 5' RACE reads and collapses them to one entry per CDR3 protein, without DNA. Its table lists a few hundred thousand distinct CDR3 sequences. The specimen was blood T cells: a sorted CD56 or NKG2C T cell subset, CD4+ or CD8+ T cells, or bulk PBMC T cells (not recorded which). Every receptor here comes from a man aged 18-30 years in good health. The CDR3 runs from the conserved cysteine through the conserved F or W.

v_call	j_call	cdr3_aa
TRBV12-3/TRBV12-4	TRBJ2-7	CASSPPGQGSRRYYEQYF
TRBV5-1	TRBJ2-1	CASALILANEQFF
TRBV5-1	TRBJ2-3	CASSLAAVFGETQYF
TRBV15	TRBJ1-2	CATSRGRNRGANYGYTF
TRBV7-9	TRBJ2-3	CASSSASGSSTDTQYF
TRBV5-1	TRBJ2-1	CASSFFKGSGGNEQFF
TRBV7-9	TRBJ2-1	CAIKENNEQFF
TRBV7-9	TRBJ2-5	CASSRGQGEETQYF
TRBV12-3/TRBV12-4	TRBJ1-5	CASSFGGMVSNQPQHF
TRBV20-1	TRBJ2-7	CSARGDRSTILTEQYF
TRBV6-2/TRBV6-3	TRBJ2-5	CASSPLWGGEWTQYF
TRBV20-1	TRBJ1-2	CSAPPRGYNYGYTF
TRBV12-3/TRBV12-4	TRBJ2-7	CASSSGQGAREQYF
TRBV6-2/TRBV6-3	TRBJ2-1	CASSPLNPGLRYNEQFF
TRBV6-1	TRBJ2-1	CAEPGFSYNEQFF
TRBV4-3	TRBJ2-3	CASSQEFRGHTQYF
TRBV24-1	TRBJ1-5	CATSDSPGSGEPQHF
TRBV20-1	TRBJ2-7	CSASPRGWYEQYF
TRBV28	TRBJ1-5	CASSLSGSNQPQHF
TRBV29-1	TRBJ2-2	CSVSAGVGYYNTGELFF
TRBV12-3/TRBV12-4	TRBJ2-1	CASSPRGGTSGRGYEQFF
TRBV29-1	TRBJ2-5	CSVDSASRVETQYF
TRBV27	TRBJ2-3	CASSLIRTGTDTQYF
TRBV20-1	TRBJ1-5	CSASGFGQGYSNQPQHF
TRBV7-2	TRBJ2-7	CASSLARTDYRVAGYEQYF
TRBV7-2	TRBJ2-7	CASSPQMGNEQYF
TRBV12-3/TRBV12-4	TRBJ1-5	CASSDRELDQPQHF
TRBV11-2	TRBJ1-6	CASRRPGQSNSPLHF
TRBV12-3/TRBV12-4	TRBJ2-3	CVIAGGPVGTDTQYF
TRBV9	TRBJ2-4	CASSVTLGDIQYF
TRBV7-8	TRBJ2-3	CASSEGTSGSTDTQYF
TRBV6-5	TRBJ1-1	CASSYSSQGVIMNTEAFF
TRBV25-1	TRBJ1-2	CASSEPGQHYGYTF
TRBV15	TRBJ1-3	CATSRDRLGRGSGNTIYF
TRBV4-3	TRBJ1-1	CASSQDRSNTEAFF
TRBV6-5	TRBJ2-7	CASSYLGVTYEQYF
TRBV7-2	TRBJ2-3	CASSSVAGDTQYF
TRBV5-1	TRBJ2-3	CASRHLGLAGEDTQYF
TRBV24-1	TRBJ2-7	CATSDSGTSPYEQYF
TRBV30	TRBJ2-1	CALAGSDNEQFF
TRBV29-1	TRBJ2-5	CSVVDFLETQYF
TRBV10-3	TRBJ1-1	CAISSDRARNTEAFF
TRBV5-1	TRBJ2-3	CASSLEGLHLPTDTQYF
TRBV7-3	TRBJ2-3	CASTKTGVASGITDTQYF
TRBV27	TRBJ2-2	CASSFYTGELFF
TRBV10-3	TRBJ2-1	CAISDSGQGARWQFF
TRBV25-1	TRBJ2-2	CASNSREDTGELFF
TRBV12-3/TRBV12-4	TRBJ2-1	CASSLYDRPFF
TRBV9	TRBJ2-7	CASSATSSYEQYF
TRBV12-3/TRBV12-4	TRBJ2-1	CASREAGAAFSEQFF
TRBV7-9	TRBJ2-1	CASSLRELRNEQFF
TRBV20-1	TRBJ2-5	CSARDLPSGRTQYF
TRBV15	TRBJ2-1	CATSKHRLPKGEDEQFF